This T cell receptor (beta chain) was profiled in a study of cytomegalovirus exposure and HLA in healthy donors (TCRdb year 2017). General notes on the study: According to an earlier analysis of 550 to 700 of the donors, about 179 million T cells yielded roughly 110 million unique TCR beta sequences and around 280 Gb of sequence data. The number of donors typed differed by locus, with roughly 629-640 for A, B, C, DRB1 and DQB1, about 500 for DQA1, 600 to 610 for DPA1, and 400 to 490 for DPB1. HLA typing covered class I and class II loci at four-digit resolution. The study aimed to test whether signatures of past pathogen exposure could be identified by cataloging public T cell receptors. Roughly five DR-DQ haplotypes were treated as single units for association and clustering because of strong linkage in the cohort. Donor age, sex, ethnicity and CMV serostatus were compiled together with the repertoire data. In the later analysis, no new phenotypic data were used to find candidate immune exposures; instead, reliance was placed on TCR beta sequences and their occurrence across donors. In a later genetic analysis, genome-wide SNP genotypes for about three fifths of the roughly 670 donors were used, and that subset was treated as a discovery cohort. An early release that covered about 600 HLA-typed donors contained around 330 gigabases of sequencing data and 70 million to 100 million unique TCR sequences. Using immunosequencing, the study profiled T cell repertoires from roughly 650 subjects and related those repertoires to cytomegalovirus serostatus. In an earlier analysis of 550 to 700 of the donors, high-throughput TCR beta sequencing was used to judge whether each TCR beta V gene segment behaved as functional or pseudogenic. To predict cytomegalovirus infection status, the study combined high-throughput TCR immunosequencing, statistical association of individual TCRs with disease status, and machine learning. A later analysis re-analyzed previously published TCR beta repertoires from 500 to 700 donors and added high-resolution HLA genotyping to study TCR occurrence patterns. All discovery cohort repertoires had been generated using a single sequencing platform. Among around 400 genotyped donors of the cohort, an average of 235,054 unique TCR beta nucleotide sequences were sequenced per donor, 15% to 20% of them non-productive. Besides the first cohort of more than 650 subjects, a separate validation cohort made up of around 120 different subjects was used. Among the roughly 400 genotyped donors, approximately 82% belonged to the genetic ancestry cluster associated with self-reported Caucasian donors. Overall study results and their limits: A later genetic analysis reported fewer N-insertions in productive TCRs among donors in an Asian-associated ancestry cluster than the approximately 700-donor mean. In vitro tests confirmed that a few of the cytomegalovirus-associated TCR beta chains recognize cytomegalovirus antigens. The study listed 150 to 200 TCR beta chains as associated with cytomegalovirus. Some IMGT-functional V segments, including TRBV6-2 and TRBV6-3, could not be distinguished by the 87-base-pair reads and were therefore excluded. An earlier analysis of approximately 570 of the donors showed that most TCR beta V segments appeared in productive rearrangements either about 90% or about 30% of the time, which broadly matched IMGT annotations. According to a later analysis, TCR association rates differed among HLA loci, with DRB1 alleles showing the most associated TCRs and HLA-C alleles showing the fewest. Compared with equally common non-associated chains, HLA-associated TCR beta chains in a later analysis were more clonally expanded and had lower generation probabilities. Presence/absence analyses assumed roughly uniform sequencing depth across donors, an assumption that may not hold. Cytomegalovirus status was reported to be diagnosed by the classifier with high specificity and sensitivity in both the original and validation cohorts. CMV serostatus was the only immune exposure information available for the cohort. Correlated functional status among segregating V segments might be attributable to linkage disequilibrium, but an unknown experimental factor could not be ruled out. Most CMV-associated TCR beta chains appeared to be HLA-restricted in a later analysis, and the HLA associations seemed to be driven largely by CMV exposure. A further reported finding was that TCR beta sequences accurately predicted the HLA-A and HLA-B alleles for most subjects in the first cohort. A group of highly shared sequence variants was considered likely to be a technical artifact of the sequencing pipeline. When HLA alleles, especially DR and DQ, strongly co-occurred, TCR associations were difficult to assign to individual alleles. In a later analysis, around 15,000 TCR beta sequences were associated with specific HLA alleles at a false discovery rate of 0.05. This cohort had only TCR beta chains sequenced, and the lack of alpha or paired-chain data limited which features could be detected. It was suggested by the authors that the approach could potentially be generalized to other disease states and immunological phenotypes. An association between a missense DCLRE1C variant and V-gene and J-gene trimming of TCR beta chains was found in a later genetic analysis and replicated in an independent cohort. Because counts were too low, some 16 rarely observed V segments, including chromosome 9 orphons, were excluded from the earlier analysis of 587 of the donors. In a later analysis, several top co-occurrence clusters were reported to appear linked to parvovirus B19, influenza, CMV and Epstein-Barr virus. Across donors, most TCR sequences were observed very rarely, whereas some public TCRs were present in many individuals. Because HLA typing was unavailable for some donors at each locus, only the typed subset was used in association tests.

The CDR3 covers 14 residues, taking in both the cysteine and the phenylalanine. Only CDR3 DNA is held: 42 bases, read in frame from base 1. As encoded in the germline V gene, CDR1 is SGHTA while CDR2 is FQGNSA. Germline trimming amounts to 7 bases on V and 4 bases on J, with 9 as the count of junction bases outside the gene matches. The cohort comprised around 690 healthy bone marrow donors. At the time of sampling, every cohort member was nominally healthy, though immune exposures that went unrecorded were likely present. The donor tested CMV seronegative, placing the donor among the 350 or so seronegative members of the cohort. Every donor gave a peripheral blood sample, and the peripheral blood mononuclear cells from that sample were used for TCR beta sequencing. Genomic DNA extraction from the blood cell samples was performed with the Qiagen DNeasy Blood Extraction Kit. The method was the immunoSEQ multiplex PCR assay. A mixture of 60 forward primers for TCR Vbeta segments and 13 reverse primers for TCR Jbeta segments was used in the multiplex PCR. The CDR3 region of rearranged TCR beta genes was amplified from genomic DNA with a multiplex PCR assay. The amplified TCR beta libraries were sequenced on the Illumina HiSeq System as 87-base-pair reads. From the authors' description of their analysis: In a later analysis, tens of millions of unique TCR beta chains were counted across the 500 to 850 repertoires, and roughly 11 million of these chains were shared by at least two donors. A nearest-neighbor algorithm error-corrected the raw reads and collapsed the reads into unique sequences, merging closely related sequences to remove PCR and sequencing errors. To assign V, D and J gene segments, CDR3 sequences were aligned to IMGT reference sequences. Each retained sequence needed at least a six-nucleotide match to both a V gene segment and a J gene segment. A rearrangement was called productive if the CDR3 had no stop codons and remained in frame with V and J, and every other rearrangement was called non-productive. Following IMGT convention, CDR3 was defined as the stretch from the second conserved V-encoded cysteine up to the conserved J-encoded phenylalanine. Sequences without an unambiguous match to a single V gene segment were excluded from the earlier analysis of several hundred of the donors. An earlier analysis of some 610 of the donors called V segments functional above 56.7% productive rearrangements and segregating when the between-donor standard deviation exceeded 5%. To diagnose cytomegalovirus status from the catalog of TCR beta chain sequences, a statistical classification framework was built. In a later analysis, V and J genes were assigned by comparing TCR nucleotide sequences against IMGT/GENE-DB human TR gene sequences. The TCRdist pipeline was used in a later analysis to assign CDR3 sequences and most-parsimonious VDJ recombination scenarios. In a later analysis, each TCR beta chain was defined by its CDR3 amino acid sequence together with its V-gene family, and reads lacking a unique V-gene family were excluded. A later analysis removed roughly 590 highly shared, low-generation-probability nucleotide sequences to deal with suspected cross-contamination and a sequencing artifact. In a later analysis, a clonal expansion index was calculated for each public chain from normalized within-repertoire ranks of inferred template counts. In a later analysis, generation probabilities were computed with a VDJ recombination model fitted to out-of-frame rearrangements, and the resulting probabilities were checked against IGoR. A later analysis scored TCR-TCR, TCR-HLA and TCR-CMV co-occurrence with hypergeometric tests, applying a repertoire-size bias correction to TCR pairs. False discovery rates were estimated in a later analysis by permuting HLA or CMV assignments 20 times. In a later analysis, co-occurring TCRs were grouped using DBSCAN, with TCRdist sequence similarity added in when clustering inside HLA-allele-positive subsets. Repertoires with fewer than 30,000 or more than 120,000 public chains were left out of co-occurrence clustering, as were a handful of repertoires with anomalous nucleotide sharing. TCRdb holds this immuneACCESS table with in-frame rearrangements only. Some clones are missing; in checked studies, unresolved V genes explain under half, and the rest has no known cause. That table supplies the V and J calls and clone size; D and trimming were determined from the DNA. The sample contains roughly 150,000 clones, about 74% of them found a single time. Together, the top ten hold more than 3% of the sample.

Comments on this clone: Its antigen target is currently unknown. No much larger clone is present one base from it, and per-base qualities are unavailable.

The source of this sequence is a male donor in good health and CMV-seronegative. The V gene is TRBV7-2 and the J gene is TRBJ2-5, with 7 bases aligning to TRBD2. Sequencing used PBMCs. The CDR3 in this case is CASNLGGGRETQYF. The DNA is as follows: TGTGCCAGCAATCTTGGGGGAGGGCGAGAGACCCAGTACTTC.